Below are 7 T cell receptor beta chains sequenced from a single sample in a study of T cells after yellow fever vaccination. TCRdb reprocessed the 5' RACE reads via MiXCR and lists one record per CDR3 protein. The data hold a few hundred thousand distinct CDR3 sequences, with approximately 9% observed a single time. The sequencing used PBMCs, collected on the day of the first yellow fever vaccination. Receptors originate from a man younger than 35 who received the YFV17D yellow fever vaccine.

Here the CDR3 DNA reads TGCAGTGCTAGGGGGCGGGGAAAGAATCCTGGTGAAAAACTGTTTTTT. Residues: CSARGRGKNPGEKLFF. The V call is TRBV20-1, the J call TRBJ1-4; a possible D gene is TRBD1 (5 bases). The CDR3 loop spans 16 amino acids. V dropped 3 bases and J dropped 7 bases, with 21 bases sitting between them. Germline V gives CDR1 DFQATT, CDR2 SNEGSKA (reference sequence).

In this sample, this clonotype turned up a few times. The CDR3 here is CSARASYSYEQYF. The CDR3 DNA is TGCAGTGCTAGAGCCTCATACTCCTACGAGCAGTACTTC. The chain is built from TRBV20-1 and TRBJ2-7; D not certain. The V end lost 1 base, the J end lost 0 bases, and 7 bases lay between the germline ends. Germline CDR1 is DFQATT and CDR2 is SNEGSKA (reference sequence). The CDR3 is 13 residues long.

This clonotype was observed a few times. The chain combines TRBV6-2 or TRBV6-3 with TRBJ2-5; 7 nucleotides line up with TRBD2. Trimming at V came to 2 bases and at J to 4 bases, leaving 4 bases not matched to a gene. This CDR3 is 14 amino acids long. Germline V lookup: CDR1 MNHEY, CDR2 SVGEGT. CDR3 region: CASSYTSVRETQYF. DNA for the CDR3: TGTGCCAGCAGTTACACTAGCGTTCGAGAGACCCAGTACTTC.

The J gene is TRBJ1-1, the V gene TRBV27, with D tentatively TRBD1 (5 bases). Germline V gene lookup returns CDR1 MNHEY and CDR2 SMNVEV (reference sequence). V gave up 8 bases and J gave up 4 bases, with 14 bases separating them. The CDR3 sequence is 13 residues long. As DNA, the CDR3 is TGTGCCAGCTCTACGGGGCTTGGCACTGAAGCTTTCTTT. It yields the protein CASSTGLGTEAFF.

The chain carries TRBV3-1 and TRBJ2-5; 11 positions match TRBD2. The CDR3 spans 17 residues. Trimming cost V 4 bases and J 2 bases; bases outside gene matches: 9. The V gene's germline CDR1 is LGHDT and CDR2 YNNKEL (reference sequence). The CDR3 region has the DNA TGTGCCAGCAGCCGAAAACTAGCGGGGGTTTCGCAAGAGACCCAGTACTTC. Translation: CASSRKLAGVSQETQYF.

This rearrangement joins TRBV9 to TRBJ1-2, with D perhaps matching TRBD1 (5 bases). The germline V gene has CDR1 SGDLS and CDR2 YYNGEE. The CDR3 totals 14 residues. Between the trimmed V and J ends, which lost 0 bases and 2 bases, there was a span of 8 bases. The CDR3 reads CASSVDPGNYGYTF. The CDR3 DNA is TGTGCCAGCAGCGTAGATCCAGGGAACTATGGCTACACCTTC.

This clonotype was seen a few times. The chain joins TRBV24-1 to TRBJ2-5, with 9 positions matching TRBD2. V trimming: 9 bases; J trimming: 3 bases; junction bases outside the gene matches: 22. This CDR3 contains 19 residues. CDR1 KGHDR and CDR2 SFDVKD come from the germline V gene. DNA for the CDR3: TGTGCCACCCCGGCGGGCAGCGGGGGGACCCCAGGGGTCGAAGAGACCCAGTACTTC. Its protein product is CATPAGSGGTPGVEETQYF.